This T cell receptor beta chain derives from a study of vaccination and CD4 T cells after COVID-19. The treatment is: roughly 10-day PBMC culture with coronavirus spike peptide pools or control peptides (ViraFEST assay). Before TCRs were sequenced, ViraFEST expanded antigen-specific T cells with peptide pools. Cultured CD4+ T-cell DNA underwent Oncomine TCR Beta short-read sequencing. TCRdb fed the PCR reads into MiXCR, producing one record per CDR3 protein. This repertoire shows around 15,000 distinct CDR3 sequences, roughly 62% found once; its top ten account for roughly 5.2%. Details on this clonotype: Its specificity is unknown.

This CDR3 has 13 amino acids. CDR1 is MNHEY and CDR2 is SVGEGT in the germline V gene. The V end lost 9 bases, the J end lost 4 bases, and 13 bases lay between the germline ends. This receptor was identified in a human donor who had recovered from COVID-19. Sequenced material: CD4+ T cells from blood, cultured in vitro, taken after SARS-CoV-2 vaccination. The chain recombines TRBV6-2 or TRBV6-3 with TRBJ2-1, with D possibly matching TRBD1 (6 bases). The CDR3 region has the DNA TGTGCCAGTTGCTCTCAGGGGTACAATGAGCAGTTCTTC. Amino acids: CASCSQGYNEQFF.